This record covers a single TCR beta chain. Authors' processing steps: Cell counts per sample came from amplifying reference gene primers. TCRdb's table, derived via immunoSEQ multiplex PCR, lists solely in-frame clones and lacks some. Clonal size and the V and J genes are those of that table, whereas D and trimming came from the DNA. Among 210,000 or so clones listed, 85% were seen once. This CDR3 contains 15 residues. Trimming at V came to 3 bases and at J to 8 bases, leaving 9 bases not matched to a gene. Per the germline V gene, CDR1 is SNHLY and CDR2 is FYNNEI. The sample originates from a study of blood T cell repertoires in COVID-19. Study overall: There were acute and convalescent COVID-19 samples, and they came from the United States, Italy and Spain. The cDNA or gDNA used as material had been derived from T cells, B-cell-depleted T cells, or PBMCs.

While infection was still active, Seattle patients were enrolled and then followed longitudinally. This TCR derives from a man over 45 with COVID-19, enrolled during active disease. The chain joins TRBV2 to TRBJ1-2, with 10 bases fitting TRBD1. Sequences were obtained from peripheral blood. CDR3 bases: TGTGCCAGCAGTGAGTTGACAGGGGGCGCCAAAGGCTACACCTTC. Protein product: CASSELTGGAKGYTF.